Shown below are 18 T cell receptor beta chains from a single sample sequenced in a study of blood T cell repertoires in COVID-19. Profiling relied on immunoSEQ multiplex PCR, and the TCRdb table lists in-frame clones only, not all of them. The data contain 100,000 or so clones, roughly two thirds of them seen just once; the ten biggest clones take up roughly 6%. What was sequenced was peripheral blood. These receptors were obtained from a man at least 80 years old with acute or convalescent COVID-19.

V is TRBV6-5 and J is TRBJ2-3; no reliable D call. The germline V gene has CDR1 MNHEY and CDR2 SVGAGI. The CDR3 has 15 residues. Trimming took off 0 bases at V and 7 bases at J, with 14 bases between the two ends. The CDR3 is CASSYSGASANTQYF. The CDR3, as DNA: TGTGCCAGCAGTTACTCGGGCGCGAGTGCCAATACGCAGTATTTT.

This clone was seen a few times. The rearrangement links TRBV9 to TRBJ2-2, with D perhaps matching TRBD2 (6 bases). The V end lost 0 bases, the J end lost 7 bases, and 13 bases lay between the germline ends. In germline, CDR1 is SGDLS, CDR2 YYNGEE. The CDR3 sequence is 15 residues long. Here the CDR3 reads CASSVDPGAVGELFF. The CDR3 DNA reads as TGTGCCAGCAGCGTAGACCCGGGAGCTGTCGGGGAGCTGTTTTTT.

The CDR3 bases are TGTGCCAGCAGTCTCTTGACGGGTAATCAGCCCCAGCATTTT. Protein product: CASSLLTGNQPQHF. The V call is TRBV27, the J call TRBJ1-5; D uncertain. Trimming stripped 5 bases from V and 4 bases from J, with 12 bases between. Germline CDR1 MNHEY, CDR2 SMNVEV (reference sequence). The CDR3 runs to 14 residues.

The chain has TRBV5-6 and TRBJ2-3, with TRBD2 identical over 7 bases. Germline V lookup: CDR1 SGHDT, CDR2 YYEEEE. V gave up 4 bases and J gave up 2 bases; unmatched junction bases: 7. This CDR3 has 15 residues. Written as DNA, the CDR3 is TGTGCCAGCAGCCAGGGACTACCTGCCACAGATACGCAGTATTTT. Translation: CASSQGLPATDTQYF.

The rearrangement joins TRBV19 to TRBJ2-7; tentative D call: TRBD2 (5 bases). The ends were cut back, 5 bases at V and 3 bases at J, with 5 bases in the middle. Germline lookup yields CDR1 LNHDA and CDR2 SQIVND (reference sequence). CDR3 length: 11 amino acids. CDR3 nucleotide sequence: TGTGCCAGTAGTGGACTCTACGAGCAGTACTTC. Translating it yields CASSGLYEQYF.

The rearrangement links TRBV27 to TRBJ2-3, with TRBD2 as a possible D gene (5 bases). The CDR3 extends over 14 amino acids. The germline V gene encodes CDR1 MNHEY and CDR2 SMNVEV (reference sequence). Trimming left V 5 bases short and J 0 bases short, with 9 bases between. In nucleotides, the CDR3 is TGTGCCAGCAGTGATCCGGGGAGCACAGATACGCAGTATTTT. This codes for CASSDPGSTDTQYF.

The CDR3 DNA reads TGCAGCGTCCGAGGGGGGGCGGGAGGTGGCAAAAACATTCAGTACTTC. Residues: CSVRGGAGGGKNIQYF. The V and J genes are TRBV29-1 and TRBJ2-4, with TRBD2 matching 8 bases. The CDR3 is 16 amino acids. Germline values: CDR1 SQVTM, CDR2 ANQGSEA. V lost 6 bases and J lost 3; bases outside the gene matches: 13.

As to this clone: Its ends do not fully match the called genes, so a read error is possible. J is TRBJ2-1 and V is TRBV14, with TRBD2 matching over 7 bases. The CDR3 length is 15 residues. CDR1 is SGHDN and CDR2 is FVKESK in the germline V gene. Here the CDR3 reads CASSHLGGGANQQFF. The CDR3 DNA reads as TGTGCCAGCAGTCACCTGGGGGGAGGGGCCAATCAGCAGTTCTTC.

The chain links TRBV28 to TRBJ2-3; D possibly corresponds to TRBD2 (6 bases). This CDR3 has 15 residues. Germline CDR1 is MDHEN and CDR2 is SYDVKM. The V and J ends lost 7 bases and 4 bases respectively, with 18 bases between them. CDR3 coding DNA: TGTGCCAGCACTCCGGTGGGGGGAAGGGCAGATACGCAGTATTTT. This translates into CASTPVGGRADTQYF.

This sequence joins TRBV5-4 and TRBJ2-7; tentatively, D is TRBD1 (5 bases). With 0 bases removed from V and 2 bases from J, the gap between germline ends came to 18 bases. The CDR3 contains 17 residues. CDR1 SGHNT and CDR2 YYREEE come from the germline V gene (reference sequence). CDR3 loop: CASSLDQGRAPPYEQYF. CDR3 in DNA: TGTGCCAGCAGCTTGGATCAGGGAAGGGCCCCTCCCTACGAGCAGTACTTC.

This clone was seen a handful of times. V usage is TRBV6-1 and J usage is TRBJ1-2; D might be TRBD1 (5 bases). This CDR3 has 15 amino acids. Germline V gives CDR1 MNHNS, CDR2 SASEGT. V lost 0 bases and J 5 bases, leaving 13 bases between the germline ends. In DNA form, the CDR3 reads TGTGCCAGCAGTGAAGCGGGGGGTTTCGGTTATGGCTACACCTTC. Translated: CASSEAGGFGYGYTF.

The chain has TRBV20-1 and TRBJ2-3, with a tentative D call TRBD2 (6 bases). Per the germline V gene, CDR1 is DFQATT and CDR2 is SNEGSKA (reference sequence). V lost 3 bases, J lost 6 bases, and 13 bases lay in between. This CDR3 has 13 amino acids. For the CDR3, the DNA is TGCAGTGCTAGTCCGGGACTGTTGGATACGCAGTATTTT. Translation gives CSASPGLLDTQYF.

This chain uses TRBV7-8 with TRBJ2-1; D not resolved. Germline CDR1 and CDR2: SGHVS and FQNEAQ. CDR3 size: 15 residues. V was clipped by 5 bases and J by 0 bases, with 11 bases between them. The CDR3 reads CASSLSISSYNEQFF. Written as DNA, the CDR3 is TGTGCCAGCAGCCTATCAATTAGCTCCTACAATGAGCAGTTCTTC.

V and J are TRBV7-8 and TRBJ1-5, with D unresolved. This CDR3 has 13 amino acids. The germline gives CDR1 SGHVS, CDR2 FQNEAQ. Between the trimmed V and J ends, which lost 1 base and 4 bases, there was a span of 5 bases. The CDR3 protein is CASSLDRNQPQHF. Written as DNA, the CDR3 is TGTGCCAGCAGCTTAGACAGAAATCAGCCCCAGCATTTT.

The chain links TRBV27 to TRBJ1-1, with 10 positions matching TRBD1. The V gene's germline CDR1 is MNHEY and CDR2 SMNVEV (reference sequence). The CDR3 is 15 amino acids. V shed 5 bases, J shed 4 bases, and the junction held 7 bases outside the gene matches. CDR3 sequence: CASSQRWTGGTEAFF. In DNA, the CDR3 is TGTGCCAGCAGTCAACGCTGGACAGGGGGCACTGAAGCTTTCTTT.

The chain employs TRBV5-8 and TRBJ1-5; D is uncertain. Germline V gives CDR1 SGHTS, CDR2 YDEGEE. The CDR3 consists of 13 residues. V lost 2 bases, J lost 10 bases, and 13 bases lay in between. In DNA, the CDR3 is TGTGCCAGCAGCTTTTTCGCGTTTGAACCCCAGCATTTT. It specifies CASSFFAFEPQHF.

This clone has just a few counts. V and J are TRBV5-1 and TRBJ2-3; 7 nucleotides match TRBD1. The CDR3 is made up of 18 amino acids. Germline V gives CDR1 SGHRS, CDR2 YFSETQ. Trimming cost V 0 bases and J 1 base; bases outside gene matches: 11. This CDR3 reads CASSLEPGGSYGTDTQYF. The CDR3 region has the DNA TGCGCCAGCAGCTTGGAACCAGGGGGATCCTATGGCACAGATACGCAGTATTTT.

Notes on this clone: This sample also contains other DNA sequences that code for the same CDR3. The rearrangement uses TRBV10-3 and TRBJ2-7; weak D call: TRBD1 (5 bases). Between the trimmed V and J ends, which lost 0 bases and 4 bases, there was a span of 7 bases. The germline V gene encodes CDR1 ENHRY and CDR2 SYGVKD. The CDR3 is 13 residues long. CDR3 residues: CAISESDRYEQYF. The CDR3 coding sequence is TGTGCCATCAGTGAGTCTGACAGATACGAGCAGTACTTC.